Listed here is a single TCR beta chain. Assay: immunoSEQ multiplex PCR; the TCRdb copy retains only in-frame clones and omits some. This sample has roughly 120,000 clones, with around nine tenths found just once. The sample comes from a study of blood T cell repertoires in COVID-19. Overall study: Donors in the United States, Italy and Spain gave samples during acute or convalescent COVID-19. In each case, the material was cDNA or gDNA derived from T cells, B-cell-depleted T cells, or PBMCs.

The sample taken for sequencing was peripheral blood. The TCR comes from a man in his forties with acute or convalescent COVID-19.

Written as DNA, the CDR3 is TGTGCCAGTATTTCCCGGAACACTGAAGCTTTCTTT. It translates to CASISRNTEAFF. This chain connects TRBV19 to TRBJ1-1; D uncertain. V shed 7 bases and J shed 1 base, with 7 bases lying between them. Germline V gene lookup returns CDR1 LNHDA and CDR2 SQIVND (reference sequence). The CDR3 runs to 12 residues.